The T cell receptor beta chain described here comes from a study of blood T cell repertoires in COVID-19. The CDR3 length is 20 residues. The germline gives CDR1 WNHNN, CDR2 SYGVQD (reference sequence). V shed 2 bases, J shed 1 base, and the junction held 17 bases outside the gene matches. How the authors handled the data: Amplified reference gene primers provided the basis for estimating nucleated cell counts. The repertoire was sequenced with immunoSEQ multiplex PCR; TCRdb's copy has only in-frame clones and lacks some. V, J and clone size were drawn from that table, and D and trimming were deduced from the DNA. The repertoire includes 65,000 to 90,000 clones, approximately 83% of them detected once, and around 3.9% sits in the top ten.

The chain combines TRBV10-1 with TRBJ1-5; 7 bases map to TRBD1. This TCR was sampled from a woman in her fifties or sixties with acute or convalescent COVID-19. Sequencing used peripheral blood. DNA of the CDR3: TGCGCCAGCAGTGAGCCCGGCGCCATCCCGCTGACAGGGAGCAATCAGCCCCAGCATTTT. It is translated as CASSEPGAIPLTGSNQPQHF.